This TCR beta chain was observed in a study of regulatory T cells in long-lasting Graves disease. Whole-study context: The study counted Graves' disease as persistent given over 5 years of antithyroid drugs and positive TSH receptor antibodies. The study's findings and limits: Favored usage of TRBV28, TRBJ1-2 and TRBJ2-5 was recorded in persistent disease. Study of thyroid tissue was not done, with only peripheral blood studied.

Of note for this clonotype: Its antigen is not known.

The time point denotes: persistent/refractory GD, antithyroid drugs over 5 years with positive TRAb. PBMC RNA was the source of the TCR library. CDR3-region Arm-PCR and iRepertoire HTBI primers produced the TCR beta libraries. TCRdb called the multiplex PCR reads again in MiXCR, with one record for every CDR3 protein. The data show 300,000 to 350,000 distinct CDR3 sequences, with about 18% seen just once and roughly 29% held by the top ten. The trim removed 4 bases at V and 4 bases at J, leaving 9 bases unmatched. There are 15 residues in the CDR3. In germline, CDR1 is SGHKS, CDR2 YYEKEE (reference sequence).

The sequence was collected from a female donor with Graves disease. The chain uses TRBV5-5 and TRBJ1-1; 8 bases map to TRBD1. The specimen was peripheral blood mononuclear cells (PBMCs), collected when the disease was refractory, from a patient treated with antithyroid drugs. The CDR3 here is CASSRDRRLATEAFF. CDR3 coding DNA: TGTGCCAGCAGCCGGGACAGGCGCCTGGCCACTGAAGCTTTCTTT.